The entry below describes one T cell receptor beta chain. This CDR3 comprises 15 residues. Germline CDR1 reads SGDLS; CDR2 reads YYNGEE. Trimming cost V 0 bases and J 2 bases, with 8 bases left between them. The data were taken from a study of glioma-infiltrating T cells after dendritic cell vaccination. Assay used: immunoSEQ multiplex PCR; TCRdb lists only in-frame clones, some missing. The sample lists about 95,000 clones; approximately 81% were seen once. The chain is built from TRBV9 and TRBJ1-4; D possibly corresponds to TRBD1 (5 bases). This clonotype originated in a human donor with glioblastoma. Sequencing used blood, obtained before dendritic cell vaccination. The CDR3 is CASSVGQNTNEKLFF. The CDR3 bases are TGTGCCAGCAGCGTAGGACAGAACACTAATGAAAAACTGTTTTTT.